Listed below are T cell receptor beta chains from one sample, sequenced in a study of immune evolution from preneoplasia to lung adenocarcinoma. TCRdb's copy holds only in-frame clones and misses some; the assay was immunoSEQ multiplex PCR. The sample includes 15,000 to 20,000 clones, approximately 86% of them seen just once. Material: FFPE invasive lung adenocarcinoma tissue. These receptors all stem from a person aged 65 to 85 with invasive lung adenocarcinoma. Both conserved end residues are part of each CDR3. Each record gives: CDR3 length, V gene, D gene, clone size, J gene, CDR3 protein, CDR3 DNA. D genes are given only for firm matches. The size entry is marked missing in some rows and otherwise reads once, few, many or a size class.

14	TRBV13	.	.	TRBJ2-2	CASSLTGVAGELFF	TGTGCCAGCAGCTTAACAGGTGTGGCCGGGGAGCTGTTTTTT
17	TRBV18	TRBD2	.	TRBJ2-3	CASSLGLAGGTTDTQYF	TGTGCCAGCTCATTGGGACTAGCGGGAGGAACCACAGATACGCAGTATTTT
14	TRBV11-2	.	.	TRBJ2-7	CASSLHGQLYEQYF	TGTGCCAGCAGCTTACACGGTCAGCTATACGAGCAGTACTTC
15	TRBV5-4	.	.	TRBJ2-2	CASSPEGGRTGELFF	TGTGCCAGCAGCCCGGAGGGGGGGCGGACCGGGGAGCTGTTTTTT
14	TRBV18	TRBD1	.	TRBJ2-7	CASSQGTVAYEQYF	TGTGCCAGCTCACAAGGGACAGTTGCCTACGAGCAGTACTTC
12	TRBV28	.	.	TRBJ2-7	CASSPQVYEQYF	TGTGCCAGCAGCCCACAAGTGTACGAGCAGTACTTC
14	TRBV6-5	TRBD1	.	TRBJ1-3	CASRQGISGNTIYF	TGTGCCAGCAGACAGGGGATCTCTGGAAACACCATATATTTT
14	TRBV27	.	.	TRBJ1-5	CASSLQGGDQPQHF	TGTGCCAGCAGTTTACAAGGAGGCGATCAGCCCCAGCATTTT
12	TRBV7-2	.	.	TRBJ1-2	CASSLGNYGYTF	TGTGCCAGCAGCTTAGGGAACTATGGCTACACCTTC
13	TRBV25-1	.	few	TRBJ1-2	CASSFGATYGYTF	TGTGCCAGCAGTTTCGGGGCGACCTATGGCTACACCTTC
14	TRBV2	.	large	TRBJ1-5	CASTGGTVNQPQHF	TGTGCCAGCACCGGGGGAACCGTTAATCAGCCCCAGCATTTT
13	TRBV2	.	.	TRBJ1-5	CASAGYSNQPQHF	TGTGCCAGCGCCGGTTATAGCAATCAGCCCCAGCATTTT
14	TRBV2	.	.	TRBJ2-1	CATSLWGPPDEQFF	TGTGCCACCAGTCTCTGGGGACCACCCGATGAGCAGTTCTTC
12	TRBV5-1	.	.	TRBJ2-7	CASSLARTEQYF	TGCGCCAGCAGCTTGGCCCGGACAGAGCAGTACTTC
15	TRBV6-7	.	.	TRBJ1-4	CASSYSRPHNEKLFF	TGTGCCAGCAGTTACTCTCGGCCCCACAATGAAAAACTGTTTTTT
15	TRBV28	.	.	TRBJ2-2	CASSSGPANTGELFF	TGTGCCAGCAGCTCAGGCCCCGCGAACACCGGGGAGCTGTTTTTT
16	TRBV7-3	.	.	TRBJ1-2	CASSLEIQGANYGYTF	TGTGCCAGCAGCTTAGAAATACAGGGTGCCAACTATGGCTACACCTTC
14	TRBV6-5	.	.	TRBJ2-3	CASSFTTSTDTQYF	TGTGCCAGCAGTTTTACAACTAGCACAGATACGCAGTATTTT
12	TRBV10-3	TRBD2	.	TRBJ2-5	CATGTSGETQYF	TGTGCCACCGGGACTAGCGGGGAGACCCAGTACTTC
13	TRBV6-4	.	.	TRBJ2-3	CASSRTYTDTQYF	TGTGCCAGCAGTCGGACTTACACAGATACGCAGTATTTT
16	TRBV27	TRBD2	once	TRBJ2-1	CASSGTSGSFYNEQFF	TGTGCCAGCAGCGGGACTAGCGGGAGTTTTTACAATGAGCAGTTCTTC
13	TRBV18	.	.	TRBJ2-7	CASSPVGGYEQYF	TGTGCCAGCTCACCAGTAGGGGGTTACGAGCAGTACTTC
16	TRBV6-5	.	.	TRBJ1-3	CASSYSRGPSGNTIYF	TGTGCCAGCAGTTACTCTCGGGGGCCATCTGGAAACACCATATATTTT
14	TRBV5-1	TRBD1	.	TRBJ2-2	CASSPGQGLGELFF	TGCGCCAGCAGCCCGGGACAGGGCCTCGGGGAGCTGTTTTTT
16	TRBV4-2	TRBD2	.	TRBJ2-1	CASSPRGGSSYNEQFF	TGTGCCAGCAGCCCACGGGGCGGGAGCTCCTACAATGAGCAGTTCTTC
10	TRBV20-1	.	few	TRBJ2-4	CSARGHIQYF	TGCAGTGCTAGAGGCCATATTCAGTACTTC
20	TRBV5-1	TRBD2	.	TRBJ2-1	CASSLGAGRTSDTSYNEQFF	TGCGCCAGCAGCTTGGGCGCGGGACGGACTAGCGATACCTCCTACAATGAGCAGTTCTTC
15	TRBV28	.	.	TRBJ1-2	CASSISAITYYGYTF	TGTGCCAGCAGTATTTCCGCAATAACATACTATGGCTACACCTTC
16	TRBV4-2	TRBD2	.	TRBJ2-7	CASSLGLAGASYEQYF	TGTGCCAGCAGCCTGGGACTAGCGGGAGCATCCTACGAGCAGTACTTC
13	TRBV29-1	.	.	TRBJ2-2	CSVVKTDTGELFF	TGCAGCGTGGTAAAAACGGACACCGGGGAGCTGTTTTTT
13	TRBV19	.	.	TRBJ2-3	CASSEERTDTQYF	TGTGCCAGTAGCGAGGAGCGCACAGATACGCAGTATTTT
16	TRBV27	.	.	TRBJ2-3	CASSSAFGLITDTQYF	TGTGCCAGCAGTTCCGCCTTTGGACTAATCACAGATACGCAGTATTTT
17	TRBV7-6	.	once	TRBJ1-1	CASSHYRGGDMNTEAFF	TGTGCCAGCAGCCATTATCGGGGGGGTGATATGAACACTGAAGCTTTCTTT
18	TRBV10-3	TRBD1	.	TRBJ1-5	CAISETGQGSFSNQPQHF	TGTGCCATCAGTGAGACGGGACAGGGAAGTTTTAGCAATCAGCCCCAGCATTTT
15	TRBV15	.	.	TRBJ2-3	CATSRKGFGADTQYF	TGTGCCACCAGCAGAAAGGGGTTCGGCGCAGATACGCAGTATTTT